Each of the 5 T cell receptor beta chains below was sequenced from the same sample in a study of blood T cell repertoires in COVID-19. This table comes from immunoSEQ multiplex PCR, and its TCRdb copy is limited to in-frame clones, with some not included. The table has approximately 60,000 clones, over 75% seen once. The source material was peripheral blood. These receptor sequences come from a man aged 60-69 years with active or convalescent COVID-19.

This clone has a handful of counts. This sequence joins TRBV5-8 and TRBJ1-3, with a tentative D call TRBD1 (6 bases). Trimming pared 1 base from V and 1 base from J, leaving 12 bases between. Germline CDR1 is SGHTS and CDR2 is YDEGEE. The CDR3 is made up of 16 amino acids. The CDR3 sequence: CASSLWGQGSGNTIYF. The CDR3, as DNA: TGTGCCAGCAGCTTGTGGGGGCAAGGGTCTGGAAACACCATATATTTT.

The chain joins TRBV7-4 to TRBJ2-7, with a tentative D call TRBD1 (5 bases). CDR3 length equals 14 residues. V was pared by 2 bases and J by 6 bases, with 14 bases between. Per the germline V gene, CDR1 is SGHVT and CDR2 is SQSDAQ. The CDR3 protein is CASSLRGGPPEQYF. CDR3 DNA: TGTGCCAGCAGCTTAAGGGGCGGTCCCCCCGAGCAGTACTTC.

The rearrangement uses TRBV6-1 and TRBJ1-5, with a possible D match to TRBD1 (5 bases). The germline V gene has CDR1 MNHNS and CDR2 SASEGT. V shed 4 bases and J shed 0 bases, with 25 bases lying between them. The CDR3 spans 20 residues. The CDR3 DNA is TGTGCCAGCAGTGCCGCGCCCCAGGGTACCACATTGAGTAGCAATCAGCCCCAGCATTTT. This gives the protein CASSAAPQGTTLSSNQPQHF.

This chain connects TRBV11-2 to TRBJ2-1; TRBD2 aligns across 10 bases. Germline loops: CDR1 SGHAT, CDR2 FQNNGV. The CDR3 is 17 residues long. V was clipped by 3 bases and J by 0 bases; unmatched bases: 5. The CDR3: CASSLGLASRSYNEQFF. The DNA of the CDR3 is TGTGCCAGCAGCTTGGGACTAGCGTCCCGCTCCTACAATGAGCAGTTCTTC.

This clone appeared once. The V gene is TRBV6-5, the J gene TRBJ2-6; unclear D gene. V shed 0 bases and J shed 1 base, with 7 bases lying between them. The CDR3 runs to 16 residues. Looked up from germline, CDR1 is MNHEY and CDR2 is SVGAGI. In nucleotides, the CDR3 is TGTGCCAGCAGTTACTCCCCGGTTTCTGGGGCCAACGTCCTGACTTTC. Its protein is CASSYSPVSGANVLTF.